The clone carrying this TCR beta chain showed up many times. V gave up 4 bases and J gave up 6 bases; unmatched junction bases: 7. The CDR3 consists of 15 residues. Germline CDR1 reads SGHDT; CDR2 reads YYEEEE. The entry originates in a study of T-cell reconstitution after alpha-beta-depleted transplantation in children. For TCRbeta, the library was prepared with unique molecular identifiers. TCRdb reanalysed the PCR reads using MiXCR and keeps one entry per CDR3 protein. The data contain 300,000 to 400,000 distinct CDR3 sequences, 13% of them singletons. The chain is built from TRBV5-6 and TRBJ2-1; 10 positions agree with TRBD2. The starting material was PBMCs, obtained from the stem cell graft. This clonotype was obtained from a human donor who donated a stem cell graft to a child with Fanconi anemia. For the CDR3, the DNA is TGTGCCAGCAGCCCGGGCGGGACTAGCGTCAATGAGCAGTTCTTC. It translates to CASSPGGTSVNEQFF.